These 15 T cell receptor beta chains came from one sample sequenced in a study of blood T cell repertoires in COVID-19. TCRdb keeps only in-frame clones here, not all; method: immunoSEQ multiplex PCR. This repertoire shows more than 200,000 clones, around 84% found once; its top ten account for approximately 10%. The sample consisted of peripheral blood. Receptors originate from a woman aged 80 or older with COVID-19, enrolled during active disease.

The chain combines TRBV19 with TRBJ1-2; D is undetermined. CDR3 length equals 13 residues. V lost 8 bases to trimming and J lost 5 bases, with 15 bases between them. Germline loops: CDR1 LNHDA, CDR2 SQIVND (reference sequence). The CDR3: CASRASGLYGYTF. The CDR3 nucleotides read TGTGCCAGTCGCGCCTCAGGTCTTTATGGCTACACCTTC.

J is TRBJ1-2 and V is TRBV7-3, with D maybe TRBD1 (5 bases). This CDR3 has 14 amino acids. Germline CDR1 reads SGHTA; CDR2 reads FQGTGA. The V gene lost 5 bases and the J gene lost 7 bases, with 17 bases spanning the gap. The CDR3: CASSLVGGFSGYTF. Written as DNA, the CDR3 is TGTGCCAGCAGCCTCGTCGGGGGATTCAGTGGCTACACCTTC.

V is TRBV5-6 and J is TRBJ2-2; 9 bases agree with TRBD1. Germline-derived CDR1 and CDR2 are SGHDT and YYEEEE. The length of the CDR3 is 15 residues. The V gene end was trimmed by 9 bases and the J gene end by 2 bases; junction bases not matched to a gene: 8. Here the CDR3 DNA reads TGTGCCAACCCAGCGGGACAGGGAAACACCGGGGAGCTGTTTTTT. Amino acid sequence: CANPAGQGNTGELFF.

In the case of this clone: The junction does not match germline at one end; this may be a read error. The chain recombines TRBV6-4 with TRBJ2-7, with 9 bases that match TRBD2. Germline CDR1 MRHNA, CDR2 SNTAGT. The CDR3 consists of 15 residues. In nucleotides, the CDR3 is TGTGCCAGCAGTGAGAGCGAGCGGGGGGCCTATGAGCAGTACTTC. It specifies CASSESERGAYEQYF.

This clone was counted once. Within the sample, other DNA sequences also encode this same CDR3. The gene calls are TRBV12-3 or TRBV12-4 and TRBJ1-2; TRBD1 matches 7 bases. CDR3 length equals 13 residues. Unmatched junction bases numbered 5, after V lost 6 bases and J lost 4 bases. The CDR3 nucleotides read TGTGCCAGCAGCCAACAGGGGAGCTATGGCTACACCTTC. As protein: CASSQQGSYGYTF.

This clone was recorded only once. This rearrangement joins TRBV5-4 to TRBJ2-1; D possibly corresponds to TRBD1 (6 bases). CDR3 length equals 13 residues. V was trimmed by 4 bases and J by 4 bases, leaving 9 bases between them. The germline V gene encodes CDR1 SGHNT and CDR2 YYREEE (reference sequence). The CDR3 DNA reads as TGTGCCAGCAGCGGGGACAAATACAATGAGCAGTTCTTC. It specifies CASSGDKYNEQFF.

The chain recombines TRBV28 with TRBJ1-5; D gene unclear. Germline V lookup: CDR1 MDHEN, CDR2 SYDVKM. The CDR3 runs to 15 residues. V lost 4 bases, J lost 0 bases, and 10 bases lay in between. Here the CDR3 DNA reads TGTGCCAGCAGTTCCTCAACCTATAGCAATCAGCCCCAGCATTTT. Translated, it gives CASSSSTYSNQPQHF. The full variable domain, its missing parts supplied by reference TRBV28 and TRBJ1-5, is DVKVTQSSRYLVKRTGEKVFLECVQDMDHENMFWYRQDPGLGLRLIYFSYDVKMKEKGDIPEGYSVSREKKERFSLILESASTNQTSMYLCASSSSTYSNQPQHFGDGTRLSIL.

This chain links TRBV18 with TRBJ1-4; D is possibly TRBD1 (6 bases). The V and J ends lost 0 bases and 5 bases respectively, with 19 bases between them. Germline CDR1 and CDR2: KGHSH and LQKENI. This CDR3 is 18 amino acids long. CDR3 bases: TGTGCCAGCTCACCACCGAGAAACTCCGGGACATCCAATGAAAAACTGTTTTTT. Encoded protein: CASSPPRNSGTSNEKLFF.

This chain links TRBV7-2 with TRBJ1-2, with no clear D. V was shortened by 7 bases and J by 1 base, with 13 bases between the two germline ends. The CDR3 is 14 amino acids. CDR1 is SGHTA and CDR2 is FQGNSA in the germline V gene. CDR3 region: CASTPGTFNYGYTF. CDR3 nucleotides: TGTGCCAGCACCCCAGGAACCTTTAACTATGGCTACACCTTC.

The V and J genes are TRBV28 and TRBJ1-2; TRBD1 aligns across 11 bases. The CDR3 extends over 14 amino acids. J was trimmed by 8 bases and V by 3 bases; bases with no gene match: 5. CDR1 is MDHEN and CDR2 is SYDVKM in the germline V gene. The DNA for the CDR3 is TGTGCCAGCAGTTTCTCGGGACAGGGGGAAGGCTACACCTTC. Protein: CASSFSGQGEGYTF.

This rearrangement joins TRBV28 to TRBJ1-2; 8 positions match TRBD1. V was pared by 6 bases and J by 4 bases, with 4 bases of the junction left unmatched. Germline assignment: CDR1 MDHEN and CDR2 SYDVKM. The CDR3 runs to 13 residues. The CDR3 is CASRIQGGYGYTF. DNA of the CDR3: TGTGCCAGCAGAATACAGGGGGGCTATGGCTACACCTTC.

The CDR3 spells CASSPPGRSNEKLFF. The CDR3 DNA is TGTGCCAGCTCACCACCGGGCAGATCTAATGAAAAACTGTTTTTT. The J gene is TRBJ1-4, the V gene TRBV18, with D unresolved. V lost 0 bases to trimming and J lost 3 bases, with 8 bases between them. The CDR3 covers 15 residues. Germline V gene sequence: CDR1 KGHSH, CDR2 LQKENI.

This chain links TRBV24-1 with TRBJ2-7, with a possible D match to TRBD1 (6 bases). V was cut by 5 bases and J by 1 base, with 14 bases left in between. The CDR3 consists of 15 residues. CDR1 and CDR2 from the germline V gene are KGHDR and SFDVKD. CDR3 in amino acids: CATSGPGQHSYEQYF. Written as DNA, the CDR3 is TGTGCCACCAGTGGCCCCGGACAGCATTCCTACGAGCAGTACTTC.

The V and J genes are TRBV10-3 and TRBJ2-2; TRBD2 agrees at 11 bases. J was trimmed by 4 bases and V by 0 bases; bases with no gene match: 4. There are 17 residues in the CDR3. The germline V gene has CDR1 ENHRY and CDR2 SYGVKD. This CDR3 reads CAISESSGGVFTGELFF. In DNA form, the CDR3 reads TGTGCCATCAGTGAGTCTAGCGGGGGGGTCTTCACCGGGGAGCTGTTTTTT.

Of note for this clone: One junction end does not reproduce the germline sequence, and a read error may be involved. V and J are TRBV2 and TRBJ2-7; TRBD1 is a possible D gene (6 bases). CDR3 length: 12 residues. Germline values: CDR1 SNHLY, CDR2 FYNNEI. In DNA form, the CDR3 reads TGTGCCAGCAGTGCAGGGGTGGCAGGGCAAGACTTC. Protein product: CASSAGVAGQDF.